The rows below give T cell receptor beta chains drawn from one sample of a study of T-cell memory formation after mild COVID-19. TCRdb ran MiXCR on the 5' RACE reads and lists one entry per CDR3 protein. The sample holds around 250,000 distinct CDR3 sequences, under 20% seen once. The sample taken for sequencing was PBMCs or a T cell subset sorted from them (not recorded which). The receptor source for this set is a man aged 18 to 35 who had mild COVID-19 (a few samples of this study predate the infection). Cell type and time point are not known. Each CDR3 is given with its conserved first and last residue. The D gene is left open where the match is weak. Expanded clones are given a class, and other clones once, few, many or no size at all.

d_call | j_call | clone_size | v_call | cdr3_nt | cdr3_aa
NA | TRBJ2-4 | few | TRBV29-1 | TGCAGCGTTGAGTGGGACGTAGCCAAAAACATTCAGTACTTC | CSVEWDVAKNIQYF
NA | TRBJ2-1 | few | TRBV7-6 | TGTGCCAGCAGCGCCCTGGCAGGACCCTCCAAATACAATGAGCAGTTCTTC | CASSALAGPSKYNEQFF
NA | TRBJ2-7 | NA | TRBV6-6 | TGTGCCAGCAGGCAGGGGCCCTACGAGCAGTACTTC | CASRQGPYEQYF
NA | TRBJ2-1 | NA | TRBV6-2/TRBV6-3 | TGTGCCAGCAGTTACTCTTACGGGTACAATGAGCAGTTCTTC | CASSYSYGYNEQFF
TRBD1 | TRBJ2-3 | NA | TRBV7-9 | TGTGCCAGCAGCTGGGCCGGGACAGGGTTCCCAGATACGCAGTATTTT | CASSWAGTGFPDTQYF
NA | TRBJ1-1 | NA | TRBV4-3 | TGCGCCAGCAGCCAAGATCTCCGACAGGCCCGTGAAGCTTTCTTT | CASSQDLRQAREAFF
TRBD1 | TRBJ1-2 | NA | TRBV6-6 | TGTGCCAGCAGTCAGGGACAGGGGGCAATGGACTATGGCTACACCTTC | CASSQGQGAMDYGYTF
NA | TRBJ1-6 | NA | TRBV6-5 | TGTGCCAGCAGCGTACAGGGAGGAAATTCACCCCTCCACTTT | CASSVQGGNSPLHF
NA | TRBJ1-2 | many | TRBV12-3/TRBV12-4 | TGTGCCAGCAGTTTGGCCGCCGTGGGCTACACCTTC | CASSLAAVGYTF
NA | TRBJ2-2 | NA | TRBV15 | TGTGCCACCAGCCACCCCGTGGGCGCCGGGGAGCTGTTTTTT | CATSHPVGAGELFF
TRBD1 | TRBJ2-5 | once | TRBV5-1 | TGCGCCAGCAGGGGGAACCGACAGGGAGAAGAGACCCAGTACTTC | CASRGNRQGEETQYF
TRBD1 | TRBJ2-7 | few | TRBV3-1 | TGTGCCAGCAGCGGGACAGGGCCATACGAGCAGTACTTC | CASSGTGPYEQYF
NA | TRBJ1-6 | NA | TRBV9 | TGTGCCAGCAGCTCGGGGGTCTTGAGCTCCTATAATTCACCCCTCCACTTT | CASSSGVLSSYNSPLHF
TRBD1 | TRBJ1-2 | NA | TRBV5-5 | TGTGCCAGCAGCTTGGTGCCCGATTGGACAGGGGACTATGGCTACACCTTC | CASSLVPDWTGDYGYTF
NA | TRBJ2-3 | NA | TRBV7-2 | TGTGCCAGCAGCTTCCCCGGGGGAAGCACAGATACGCAGTATTTT | CASSFPGGSTDTQYF
NA | TRBJ2-5 | many | TRBV5-1 | TGCGCCAGCAGCGCCCAGGGGAGTCAGGAGGAGACCCAGTACTTC | CASSAQGSQEETQYF
TRBD1 | TRBJ2-5 | few | TRBV7-9 | TGTGCCAGCAGACCCCCGGGACAGGGGCTTCCCCAAGAGACCCAGTACTTC | CASRPPGQGLPQETQYF
NA | TRBJ2-1 | few | TRBV6-6 | TGTGCCAGCAGTCCATGGGGGCGGGATGCCGGGATAAATGAGCAGTTCTTC | CASSPWGRDAGINEQFF
NA | TRBJ2-7 | few | TRBV4-3 | TGCGCCAGCAGCCAAGATCGAATGGGGGCCTACGAGCAGTACTTC | CASSQDRMGAYEQYF
TRBD1 | TRBJ1-1 | many | TRBV2 | TGTGCCAGCGGACAGGGTGAGAACACTGAAGCTTTCTTT | CASGQGENTEAFF
TRBD2 | TRBJ2-3 | few | TRBV28 | TGTGCCAGCAGTTTTAATAGCGGGGGCTTAGGTACGCAGTATTTT | CASSFNSGGLGTQYF
NA | TRBJ1-6 | NA | TRBV6-5 | TGTGCCAGCAGAGAACTCAGGGGTCGGTATAATTCACCCCTCCACTTT | CASRELRGRYNSPLHF
TRBD2 | TRBJ2-5 | many | TRBV7-6 | TGTGCCAGCAGATGGGATTCGGGGGGGCAAGAGACCCAGTACTTC | CASRWDSGGQETQYF
NA | TRBJ2-3 | NA | TRBV9 | TGTGCCAGCAGCGTAGAAGAACAGCGGAGAGGGCAGTATTTT | CASSVEEQRRGQYF
NA | TRBJ2-5 | NA | TRBV4-3 | TGCGCCAGCAGCCAAGATCTAGTACCTCTGGGGTCCCAGTACTTC | CASSQDLVPLGSQYF
NA | TRBJ2-7 | many | TRBV29-1 | TGCAGCGTTAGTCAGAACTACGAGCAGTACTTC | CSVSQNYEQYF
NA | TRBJ2-5 | NA | TRBV2 | TGTGCCAGCAACCGAGCGGGGACACAAGAGACCCAGTACTTC | CASNRAGTQETQYF
NA | TRBJ1-6 | few | TRBV12-3/TRBV12-4 | TGTGCCAGCAGTTTGGAGGGTAATAATTCACCCCTCCACTTT | CASSLEGNNSPLHF
NA | TRBJ1-5 | few | TRBV6-5 | TGTGCCAGCAGTTACCAAGGACAGCCCCAGCATTTT | CASSYQGQPQHF